The T cell receptor beta chain described here comes from a study of blood T cell repertoires in COVID-19. V lost 1 base, J lost 2 bases, and 14 bases lay in between. The CDR3 is 16 amino acids. In germline, CDR1 is SGHNT, CDR2 YYREEE (reference sequence). In the original workflow: Estimation of nucleated cell counts was performed using reference gene primer amplification. Profiling relied on immunoSEQ multiplex PCR, and the TCRdb table lists in-frame clones only, not all of them. V, J and clone size are taken as reported in that table, and D and trimming were inferred from the DNA itself. The sample holds 130,000 to 150,000 clones; roughly 90% are singletons and the top ten take roughly 2.1%.

Material: peripheral blood. The source of this sequence is a human donor in a cohort sampled during active COVID-19. J is TRBJ2-3 and V is TRBV5-4; possible D gene TRBD1, 5 bases. The DNA for the CDR3 is TGTGCCAGCAGCTTGCTCAATACAGGAGCCACAGATACGCAGTATTTT. It encodes CASSLLNTGATDTQYF.